This TCR beta chain came from a study of post-analysis software for immune sequencing data. This clonotype has just one count. Its specificity is not known. The germline CDR1 and CDR2 sequences are SGHRS and YFSETQ. The CDR3 contains 13 residues. V lost 4 bases to trimming and J lost 4 bases, with 11 bases between them. Incorporated into the TCR beta cDNA libraries were unique molecular identifiers, which served to reduce PCR and sequencing biases. Using its own MiXCR run on the PCR reads, TCRdb lists one record per CDR3 protein. Among around 500,000 distinct CDR3 sequences listed, approximately 34% were seen once. Study outcomes and limitations: With TRBV5-6, TRBV5-1 and TRBV20-1 included, five TRBV segments were more frequent in patients than in controls.

The receptor's source is a girl aged 2-17 years with multiple sclerosis. This sequence joins TRBV5-1 and TRBJ1-2, with a tentative D call TRBD1 (5 bases). Sequenced input: blood. CDR3 in amino acids: CASSEDTSYGYTF. DNA for the CDR3: TGCGCCAGCAGCGAGGACACTTCCTATGGCTACACCTTC.